The 8 T cell receptor beta chains presented below share a single source sample, sequenced in a study of beta chain features in type 1 diabetes (dated by TCRdb to the late 2010s). Preparation of the library involved the immunoSEQ multiplex PCR assay. The High Capacity cDNA Reverse Transcription Kit was used to reverse transcribe all of the isolated RNA, meaning that expressed TCRB transcripts were what got sequenced. The immuneACCESS repertoire file appears here via TCRdb, limited to in-frame rearrangements. These files lack a portion of the clones; in checked studies, under half of the deficit traces to unresolved V genes, and the cause of the others is not known. This sample is represented by 300,000 to 400,000 clones; roughly 8% of them were singletons. The top ten clones comprise roughly 0.44% of the sample. Sequenced sample: central memory CD4+ T cells from blood. Source of these receptors: a woman aged 18-35 years in good health.

The chain has TRBV18 and TRBJ2-3; no clear D. Germline V gene sequence: CDR1 KGHSH, CDR2 LQKENI. V lost 3 bases and J 6 bases, leaving 7 bases between the germline ends. There are 12 residues in the CDR3. This CDR3 is CASSPSSDTQYF. The CDR3 DNA follows: TGTGCCAGCTCACCTTCGTCGGATACGCAGTATTTT.

CDR3 sequence reads: CASKSQGSNYGYTF. DNA for the CDR3: TGTGCCAGCAAATCACAGGGATCTAACTATGGCTACACCTTC. The V call is TRBV2, the J call TRBJ1-2; D may be TRBD1 (6 bases). Looked up from germline, CDR1 is SNHLY and CDR2 is FYNNEI. The CDR3 spans 14 residues. Trimming stripped 7 bases from V and 0 bases from J, with 12 bases between.

This clone was detected only a few times. The chain links TRBV5-6 to TRBJ2-2; 7 positions match TRBD2. CDR1 and CDR2 from the germline V gene are SGHDT and YYEEEE. Losses at the gene ends were 3 bases for V and 5 bases for J; bases not matched to a gene: 10. The CDR3 contains 16 residues. The CDR3: CASSSPLGRKTGELFF. DNA of the CDR3: TGTGCCAGCAGCTCCCCCCTCGGGAGGAAAACCGGGGAGCTGTTTTTT.

This clone was counted a few times. The chain is built from TRBV2 and TRBJ2-5; D may be TRBD1 (7 bases). The CDR3 covers 15 residues. Germline CDR1 SNHLY, CDR2 FYNNEI. Trimming cost V 4 bases and J 5 bases, with 17 bases left between them. The CDR3 loop is CASSAGLPGGETQYF. CDR3 nucleotide sequence: TGTGCCAGCAGTGCGGGACTCCCAGGGGGGGAGACCCAGTACTTC.

The rearrangement joins TRBV7-9 to TRBJ2-2; a weak D match, TRBD1 (6 bases). Germline loops: CDR1 SEHNR, CDR2 FQNEAQ (reference sequence). The V and J ends lost 6 bases and 2 bases respectively, with 13 bases between them. This CDR3 is built from 15 residues. CDR3 nucleotide sequence: TGTGCCAGCAGGCTACAGGGACCCAACACCGGGGAGCTGTTTTTT. Translated: CASRLQGPNTGELFF. Together with reference TRBV7-9 and TRBJ2-2, the CDR3 gives the full variable domain: DTGVSQNPRHKITKRGQNVTFRCDPISEHNRLYWYRQTLGQGPEFLTYFQNEAQLEKSRLLSDRFSAERPKGSFSTLEIQRTEQGDSAMYLCASRLQGPNTGELFFGEGSRLTVL.

In its sample, this clone was seen a few times. V and J are TRBV7-9 and TRBJ2-1; the D is unclear. In germline, CDR1 is SEHNR, CDR2 FQNEAQ (reference sequence). Trimming removed 1 base at V and 6 bases at J, with 7 bases between. This CDR3 comprises 13 residues. The CDR3 DNA reads as TGTGCCAGCAGCTTAGATTTCCTCAATGAGCAGTTCTTC. Amino acids: CASSLDFLNEQFF.

The rearrangement joins TRBV5-1 to TRBJ1-5, with D perhaps TRBD1 (5 bases). Germline assignment: CDR1 SGHRS and CDR2 YFSETQ. The V end lost 3 bases, the J end lost 4 bases, and 11 bases lay between the germline ends. There are 14 residues in the CDR3. CDR3 loop: CASSSGTPNQPQHF. The DNA of the CDR3 is TGCGCCAGCAGCTCTGGGACTCCGAATCAGCCCCAGCATTTT.

The chain carries TRBV10-3 and TRBJ2-7, with 12 bases that match TRBD2. Germline V gene lookup returns CDR1 ENHRY and CDR2 SYGVKD. Trimming at V came to 0 bases and at J to 4 bases, leaving 1 base not matched to a gene. This CDR3 region has 15 residues. Here the CDR3 reads CAISESTSGSYEQYF. The CDR3 DNA sequence: TGTGCCATCAGTGAGTCGACTAGCGGGAGTTACGAGCAGTACTTC.